This TCR beta chain originates from a study of blood T cell repertoires in COVID-19. Looking at the study overall: Acute and convalescent COVID-19 samples came from the United States, Italy and Spain. PBMCs, B-cell-depleted T cells, or T cells provided the cDNA or gDNA that made up the material.

Per the study methods: Amplification with reference gene primers provided the estimates of nucleated cell counts. Data came from immunoSEQ multiplex PCR; TCRdb stores just in-frame clones and leaves some out. V and J calls and clone size are copied from that table; D and trimming were computed from the DNA. The table records about 220,000 clones, less than 90% of them present only once. This TCR derives from a man between 40 and 49 years old with active or convalescent COVID-19. Source material: peripheral blood.

The DNA for the CDR3 is TGTGCCAGCAGCAAGAGGGCCGTAGGGGGTAACTATGGCTACACCTTC. Encoded protein: CASSKRAVGGNYGYTF. The chain carries TRBV21-1 and TRBJ1-2; the DNA was not compared with TRBD1, the D call given in the table. TRBV21-1 is assigned pseudogene status. The CDR3 is 16 amino acids.